Listed below are T cell receptor beta chains from one sample, sequenced in a study of T cell responses to AZD1222 COVID-19 vaccine. Produced via immunoSEQ multiplex PCR; TCRdb's table is partial and in-frame only. This table holds 150,000 or so clones, 86% found once. The source was peripheral blood, collected on day 0 of AZD1222 vaccination. The origin of the receptors is an adult in good health. Each CDR3 is given with its conserved first and last residue. A D gene is named only where the DNA matches it firmly. Expanded clones are given a class, and other clones once, few, many or no size at all.

v_call	d_call	clone_size	j_call	cdr3_aa	cdr3_nt
TRBV5-1	TRBD2	.	TRBJ2-6	CASSLGGGANSGANVLTF	TGCGCCAGCAGCTTGGGGGGAGGGGCGAACTCTGGGGCCAACGTCCTGACTTTC
TRBV5-1	TRBD1	.	TRBJ1-3	CASSAMGQSSGNTIYF	TGCGCCAGCAGCGCAATGGGACAGAGCTCTGGAAACACCATATATTTT
TRBV5-1	.	.	TRBJ1-4	CASSGTTNEKLFF	TGCGCCAGCAGCGGCACAACTAATGAAAAACTGTTTTTT
TRBV27	TRBD1	.	TRBJ2-1	CASSPDRVEQFF	TGTGCCAGCAGTCCCGACAGGGTTGAGCAGTTCTTC
TRBV27	.	few	TRBJ2-7	CASKTDSLTYEQYF	TGTGCCAGCAAAACAGACTCGCTAACCTACGAGCAGTACTTC
TRBV2	.	few	TRBJ2-7	CASSEAWGDYEQYF	TGTGCCAGCAGTGAAGCATGGGGGGACTACGAGCAGTACTTC
TRBV7-2	.	.	TRBJ2-7	CASSLDGAVFYEQYF	TGTGCCAGCAGCTTAGATGGGGCGGTCTTCTACGAGCAGTACTTC
TRBV2	TRBD1	once	TRBJ2-1	CASSPTGGFDNEQFF	TGTGCCAGCAGTCCGACAGGGGGTTTCGACAATGAGCAGTTCTTC
TRBV7-9	TRBD2	.	TRBJ2-7	CASTELPGGAYEQYF	TGTGCCAGCACCGAACTCCCCGGGGGGGCCTACGAGCAGTACTTC
TRBV6-2/TRBV6-3	TRBD2	.	TRBJ2-5	CASSHRAGIQETQYF	TGTGCCAGCAGCCACCGAGCGGGGATCCAAGAGACCCAGTACTTC
TRBV5-1	.	.	TRBJ2-3	CASSLAMGSPSTDTQYF	TGCGCCAGCAGCTTGGCCATGGGTTCCCCTAGCACAGATACGCAGTATTTT
TRBV5-1	.	.	TRBJ1-4	CASSLARNEKLFF	TGCGCCAGCAGCTTGGCCCGTAATGAAAAACTGTTTTTT
TRBV4-3	.	.	TRBJ1-4	CASSALLGSEEKLFF	TGCGCCAGCAGCGCTTTACTGGGGTCGGAGGAAAAACTGTTTTTT
TRBV11-2	.	.	TRBJ2-5	CASSLDFGRETQYF	TGTGCCAGCAGCTTAGATTTTGGCCGGGAGACCCAGTACTTC
TRBV6-6	.	.	TRBJ2-2	CASSRDSDSGELFF	TGTGCCAGCAGCAGGGACTCCGACTCCGGGGAGCTGTTTTTT
TRBV10-3	TRBD1	.	TRBJ1-4	CAIKATGGREKLFF	TGTGCCATCAAAGCGACAGGGGGCCGGGAAAAACTGTTTTTT
TRBV7-9	.	.	TRBJ2-5	CASSLGLAGETQYF	TGTGCCAGCAGCTTAGGGCTAGCAGGAGAGACCCAGTACTTC
TRBV27	.	.	TRBJ2-7	CASSSNTVVGEQYF	TGTGCCAGCAGTTCGAACACGGTGGTGGGAGAGCAGTACTTC
TRBV28	.	once	TRBJ1-2	CASSSLRGTGGYGYTF	TGTGCCAGCAGCTCCCTGCGTGGGACCGGGGGCTATGGCTACACCTTC
TRBV27	.	.	TRBJ2-7	CASSLGGASEQYF	TGTGCCAGCAGTTTGGGTGGGGCGTCTGAGCAGTACTTC
TRBV15	.	.	TRBJ1-1	CATSRGGNTEAFF	TGTGCCACCAGCAGAGGAGGGAACACTGAAGCTTTCTTT
TRBV10-1	.	.	TRBJ2-7	CASSGGRGSYEQYF	TGCGCCAGCAGTGGCGGCCGGGGCTCCTACGAGCAGTACTTC
TRBV6-5	.	.	TRBJ1-5	CATRTGVNQPQHF	TGTGCCACAAGGACGGGGGTCAATCAGCCCCAGCATTTT
TRBV7-8	.	few	TRBJ2-3	CASSLVETTDTQYF	TGTGCCAGCAGCTTAGTGGAGACTACAGATACGCAGTATTTT
TRBV5-4	TRBD1	.	TRBJ1-2	CASSSRDRGDGGYTF	TGTGCCAGCAGCTCACGGGACAGGGGTGATGGCGGCTACACCTTC
TRBV29-1	.	.	TRBJ1-3	CSAMTNRNTIYF	TGCAGCGCTATGACAAACCGAAACACCATATATTTT
TRBV19	TRBD1	.	TRBJ1-1	CASSITGVSNTEAFF	TGTGCCAGTAGTATAACAGGGGTGTCTAACACTGAAGCTTTCTTT
TRBV18	.	.	TRBJ2-3	CASSPPASTDTQYF	TGTGCCAGCTCACCACCAGCCTCCACAGATACGCAGTATTTT